Described below is a single TCR beta chain sequence and its context. This entry comes from a study of shared T cell receptors in the human thymus. Libraries were prepared by immunoSEQ multiplex PCR; TCRdb keeps only in-frame clonotypes and omits some of them. The table includes around 340,000 clones, 85% to 95% detected once. Germline V gives CDR1 MNHEY, CDR2 SMNVEV (reference sequence). The CDR3 is made up of 17 amino acids. With 3 bases clipped from V and 3 bases from J, the junction kept 13 bases outside the gene matches. The chain uses TRBV27 and TRBJ2-7; 8 nucleotides line up with TRBD2. Sequencing was performed on thymocytes. The clonotype originates from a human donor. DNA of the CDR3: TGTGCCAGCAGTTTCCCCAGCGGGAGAGGCCTGGGCTACGAGCAGTACTTC. Translated, it gives CASSFPSGRGLGYEQYF.